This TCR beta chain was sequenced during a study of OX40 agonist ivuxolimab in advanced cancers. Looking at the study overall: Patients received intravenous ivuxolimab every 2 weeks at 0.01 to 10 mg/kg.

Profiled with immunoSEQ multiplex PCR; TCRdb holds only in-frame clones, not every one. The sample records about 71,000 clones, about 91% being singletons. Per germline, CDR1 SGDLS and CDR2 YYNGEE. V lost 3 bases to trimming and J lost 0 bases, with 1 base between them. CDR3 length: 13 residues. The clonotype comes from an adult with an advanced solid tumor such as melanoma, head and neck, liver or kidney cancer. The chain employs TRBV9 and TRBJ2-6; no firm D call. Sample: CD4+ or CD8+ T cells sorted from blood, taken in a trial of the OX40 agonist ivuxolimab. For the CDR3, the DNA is TGTGCCAGCAGCGACTCTGGGGCCAACGTCCTGACTTTC. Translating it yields CASSDSGANVLTF.